The next 6 T cell receptor beta chains were all read from a single sample in a study of blood T cell repertoires in COVID-19. TCRdb's copy holds only in-frame clones and misses some; the assay was immunoSEQ multiplex PCR. The sample holds just under 250,000 clones; around nine tenths are singletons and the top ten take over 4%. The sequenced material came from PBMCs or T cells enriched from blood (not recorded which). The receptors originated from a woman aged 25-40 years who had recovered from COVID-19.

The chain joins TRBV19 to TRBJ1-5; tentatively, D is TRBD1 (5 bases). The CDR3 has 17 residues. V was pared by 2 bases and J by 4 bases, with 18 bases between. Germline assignment: CDR1 LNHDA and CDR2 SQIVND (reference sequence). CDR3 sequence reads: CASSIRTGHRPNQPQHF. In DNA form, the CDR3 reads TGTGCCAGTAGTATAAGGACCGGCCACAGGCCTAATCAGCCCCAGCATTTT.

This sequence joins TRBV11-3 and TRBJ2-2, with 10 bases fitting TRBD1. J lost 7 bases, V lost 5 bases, and 7 bases had no gene match. This CDR3 spans 15 amino acids. CDR1 SGHNT and CDR2 YENEEA come from the germline V gene. The DNA of the CDR3 is TGTGCCAGCAGCCCGGGACAGGGGTTCGGCGGGGAGCTGTTTTTT. The encoded protein is CASSPGQGFGGELFF.

The V call is TRBV9, the J call TRBJ2-7; D is unclear. The germline CDR1 and CDR2 sequences are SGDLS and YYNGEE. The CDR3 is 14 residues long. V was trimmed by 0 bases and J by 2 bases, leaving 9 bases between them. The CDR3 DNA is TGTGCCAGCAGCGTAGCCAGAGGAACCTACGAGCAGTACTTC. It yields the protein CASSVARGTYEQYF.

This chain uses TRBV4-3 with TRBJ2-1; perhaps TRBD1 as D (8 bases). The CDR3 has 16 amino acids. V dropped 1 base and J dropped 8 bases, with 18 bases sitting between them. Germline assignment: CDR1 LGHNA and CDR2 YSLEER. This chain's CDR3 is CASSQAVYRGRDEQFF. In nucleotides, the CDR3 is TGCGCCAGCAGCCAAGCGGTGTACAGGGGGAGGGATGAGCAGTTCTTC.

The chain employs TRBV7-2 and TRBJ1-1; D not resolved. The CDR3 has 13 residues. Germline CDR1 and CDR2: SGHTA and FQGNSA. Trimming removed 4 bases from V and 5 bases from J, with 11 bases in between. DNA of the CDR3: TGTGCCAGCAGCTCCCTCCGGGGAACTGAAGCTTTCTTT. It translates to CASSSLRGTEAFF.

This chain joins TRBV20-1 and TRBJ1-2; perhaps TRBD1 as D (5 bases). The CDR3 consists of 11 residues. The V gene lost 6 bases and the J gene lost 10 bases, with 15 bases spanning the gap. Germline V lookup: CDR1 DFQATT, CDR2 SNEGSKA (reference sequence). The CDR3 here is CSAPWNGAYTF. CDR3 bases: TGCAGTGCCCCATGGAATGGGGCCTACACCTTC.